This passage covers 27 T cell receptor beta chains from one sample sequenced in a study of blood T cell repertoires in COVID-19 (dated by TCRdb to 2018 to 2020). Library prep was done by the immunoSEQ multiplex PCR assay. The source is immuneACCESS, and TCRdb retained only in-frame sequences with V and J called. Part of the clones is not carried over; for the studies checked, unresolved V genes explain less than half of this, and the remainder is unexplained. This sample holds over 250,000 clones; nearly 90% were observed only once. The ten largest clones take up just under 1% of the sample. Source material: PBMCs or T cells enriched from blood (not recorded which). These receptors were obtained from a woman aged 25 to 39 who had recovered from COVID-19.

A single count supports this clone. The chain uses TRBV5-1 and TRBJ1-5, with D possibly matching TRBD1 (5 bases). The CDR3 totals 14 residues. With 0 bases removed from V and 7 bases from J, the gap between germline ends came to 11 bases. CDR1 SGHRS and CDR2 YFSETQ come from the germline V gene. CDR3 sequence reads: CASSLEWGEQPQHF. The CDR3 DNA reads TGCGCCAGCAGCTTGGAGTGGGGGGAGCAGCCCCAGCATTTT.

This chain joins TRBV14 and TRBJ2-7; 10 nucleotides agree with TRBD2. Germline V CDR1 and CDR2: SGHDN, FVKESK. V dropped 1 base and J dropped 2; count of bases not matched to a gene: 2. The CDR3 covers 15 residues. The CDR3: CASSQALAGPYEQYF. CDR3 nucleotide sequence: TGTGCCAGCAGCCAAGCACTAGCGGGACCCTACGAGCAGTACTTC.

The chain links TRBV9 to TRBJ1-1, with D unresolved. Germline V lookup: CDR1 SGDLS, CDR2 YYNGEE. CDR3 size: 13 residues. The V end was cut by 5 bases, the J end by 4 bases, with 12 bases between. The CDR3 loop reads CASSEGTGTEAFF. For the CDR3, the DNA is TGTGCCAGCAGTGAGGGAACGGGCACTGAAGCTTTCTTT. The variable domain in full, completed from reference TRBV9 and TRBJ1-1, reads DSGVTQTPKHLITATGQRVTLRCSPRSGDLSVYWYQQSLDQGLQFLIQYYNGEERAKGNILERFSAQQFPDLHSELNLSSLELGDSALYFCASSEGTGTEAFFGQGTRLTVV.

The V and J genes are TRBV7-2 and TRBJ1-1, with unresolved D. Per the germline V gene, CDR1 is SGHTA and CDR2 is FQGNSA. This CDR3 is 13 amino acids long. V was cut by 3 bases and J by 4 bases, with 9 bases left in between. The CDR3 sequence is CASSFSPGTEAFF. In nucleotides, the CDR3 is TGTGCCAGCAGCTTTTCCCCGGGCACTGAAGCTTTCTTT.

The rearrangement links TRBV27 to TRBJ2-2; 7 positions match TRBD2. After removal of 6 bases from V and 5 bases from J, the junction contained 3 bases not matched to a gene. CDR3 length: 13 amino acids. Germline V gene sequence: CDR1 MNHEY, CDR2 SMNVEV (reference sequence). CDR3 protein: CASSLGGTGELFF. CDR3 in DNA: TGTGCCAGCAGCTTGGGGGGGACCGGGGAGCTGTTTTTT.

This clone came up a few times. This chain uses TRBV13 with TRBJ2-7; 8 nucleotides line up with TRBD2. With 5 bases clipped from V and 3 bases from J, the junction kept 6 bases outside the gene matches. CDR3 length: 14 amino acids. Germline V gene sequence: CDR1 PRHDT, CDR2 FYEKMQ (reference sequence). The CDR3 sequence is CASSKRLAFYEQYF. In DNA form, the CDR3 reads TGTGCCAGCAGCAAGCGACTAGCGTTCTACGAGCAGTACTTC.

J is TRBJ2-1 and V is TRBV27; possible D gene TRBD1, 6 bases. Per germline, CDR1 MNHEY and CDR2 SMNVEV (reference sequence). The germline V and J ends were trimmed by 5 bases and 5 bases, with 22 bases remaining between them. This CDR3 region has 17 residues. CDR3 sequence (DNA): TGTGCCAGCAGTGAACCGTTGTGGGGGACACAAAACAATGAGCAGTTCTTC. Translation gives CASSEPLWGTQNNEQFF.

The chain couples TRBV28 to TRBJ1-2, with D unclear. The V gene lost 7 bases and the J gene lost 7 bases, with 19 bases spanning the gap. Germline V gives CDR1 MDHEN, CDR2 SYDVKM. The CDR3 runs to 14 residues. CDR3 in DNA: TGTGCCAGCATTAGAGGGCACGCATTAGGTGGCTACACCTTC. Protein sequence: CASIRGHALGGYTF.

The rearrangement uses TRBV27 and TRBJ2-3; 9 bases align to TRBD2. The V and J ends lost 9 bases and 7 bases, in that order; junction bases with no gene match: 11. Germline V gene lookup returns CDR1 MNHEY and CDR2 SMNVEV (reference sequence). The CDR3 runs 14 residues. CDR3 loop: CASRPGLATYTQYF. For the CDR3, the DNA is TGTGCCAGTCGTCCCGGACTAGCGACTTATACGCAGTATTTT.

This chain links TRBV9 with TRBJ2-1; D is uncertain. This CDR3 region has 15 residues. V shed 0 bases and J shed 0 bases, with 7 bases lying between them. Germline CDR1 is SGDLS and CDR2 is YYNGEE. CDR3 nucleotides: TGTGCCAGCAGCGTAGGAATCAGCTCCTACAATGAGCAGTTCTTC. It translates to CASSVGISSYNEQFF.

V and J are TRBV3-1 (or the pseudogene TRBV3-2) and TRBJ2-2; 14 bases align to TRBD2. This CDR3 comprises 23 residues. V gave up 0 bases and J gave up 0 bases; unmatched junction bases: 15. The V gene's germline CDR1 is LGHDT and CDR2 YNNKEL (reference sequence). The CDR3, as DNA: TGTGCCAGCAGCCAAGACCCCCTCTGGACTAGCGGGGGGCCAAACGCGAACACCGGGGAGCTGTTTTTT. This gives the protein CASSQDPLWTSGGPNANTGELFF.

The chain is built from TRBV23-1 and TRBJ1-2; D is unresolved. TRBV23-1 is reported as an ORF; its role is uncertain. This CDR3 is 12 amino acids long. V dropped 1 base and J dropped 8 bases, with 8 bases sitting between them. The CDR3 sequence is CASSQWGGGYTF. CDR3 coding DNA: TGCGCCAGCAGTCAATGGGGAGGGGGCTACACCTTC.

This chain connects TRBV7-9 to TRBJ2-1; 12 bases line up with TRBD2. The germline gives CDR1 SEHNR, CDR2 FQNEAQ (reference sequence). This CDR3 comprises 15 residues. V lost 4 bases and J lost 12; bases outside the gene matches: 10. The CDR3 DNA follows: TGTGCCAGCAGCTCTGCGACTAGCGGGAGAGTAGTGCAGTTCTTC. This codes for CASSSATSGRVVQFF.

The V and J genes are TRBV4-3 and TRBJ2-1, with 10 bases fitting TRBD2. The CDR3 extends over 14 amino acids. The germline V gene encodes CDR1 LGHNA and CDR2 YSLEER. J lost 7 bases, V lost 5 bases, and 5 bases had no gene match. Written as DNA, the CDR3 is TGCGCCAGCAGCGAGCGGGGGGGCCTTAATGAGCAGTTCTTC. Protein: CASSERGGLNEQFF.

V usage is TRBV5-1 and J usage is TRBJ2-1; possibly TRBD2 for D (7 bases). The germline gives CDR1 SGHRS, CDR2 YFSETQ. The CDR3 has 20 amino acids. The ends were cut back, 0 bases at V and 1 base at J, with 23 bases in the middle. The CDR3 reads CASSLVVGGVSGASYNEQFF. The CDR3 coding sequence is TGCGCCAGCAGCTTGGTAGTAGGGGGAGTGAGCGGGGCTTCCTACAATGAGCAGTTCTTC.

A single count supports this clone. CDR3 coding DNA: TGCGCCAGCAGTGAGTCGTTAAGCGGGAGGGCCGGCACAGATACGCAGTATTTT. Its translation: CASSESLSGRAGTDTQYF. The chain combines TRBV10-1 with TRBJ2-3, with 10 bases identical to TRBD2. V was pared by 0 bases and J by 1 base, with 7 bases of the junction left unmatched. CDR1 is WNHNN and CDR2 is SYGVQD in the germline V gene (reference sequence). The CDR3 covers 18 residues.

This clone was found once. J is TRBJ1-6 and V is TRBV11-3, with D unresolved. Germline V lookup: CDR1 SGHNT, CDR2 YENEEA. The CDR3 contains 12 residues. V lost 5 bases, J lost 14 bases, and 13 bases lay in between. The CDR3 spells CASSLYSLTLHF. Here the CDR3 DNA reads TGTGCCAGCAGCCTCTACTCCCTCACCCTCCACTTT.

The CDR3 spells CASSLVLGTGVAQAFF. The CDR3 nucleotides are TGTGCCAGCAGCTTAGTGTTAGGGACAGGGGTCGCACAAGCTTTCTTT. The rearrangement links TRBV7-9 to TRBJ1-1; TRBD1 matches 10 bases. Germline CDR1 and CDR2: SEHNR and FQNEAQ (reference sequence). The CDR3 runs 16 residues. J was trimmed by 9 bases and V by 1 base; bases with no gene match: 11. Full variable domain (outside the CDR3, taken from reference TRBV7-9 and TRBJ1-1): DTGVSQNPRHKITKRGQNVTFRCDPISEHNRLYWYRQTLGQGPEFLTYFQNEAQLEKSRLLSDRFSAERPKGSFSTLEIQRTEQGDSAMYLCASSLVLGTGVAQAFFGQGTRLTVV.

This clone was counted once. The CDR3 spells CASSLSGTGGPRFF. In DNA, the CDR3 is TGTGCCAGCAGTTTATCCGGGACAGGTGGGCCGCGTTTCTTT. V is TRBV28 and J is TRBJ1-1, with 8 nucleotides matching TRBD1. This CDR3 has 14 amino acids. The germline V gene encodes CDR1 MDHEN and CDR2 SYDVKM. J gave up 13 bases and V 1 base, and 11 bases lay outside the gene matches.

CDR3 loop: CASSQDFTGIMNTEAFF. The DNA for the CDR3 is TGCGCCAGCAGCCAAGATTTCACAGGGATTATGAACACTGAAGCTTTCTTT. The V and J genes are TRBV4-1 and TRBJ1-1; tentatively, D is TRBD1 (6 bases). In germline, CDR1 is MGHRA, CDR2 YSYEKL. This CDR3 region has 17 residues. Trimming pared 0 bases from V and 0 bases from J, leaving 14 bases between.

The genes are TRBV18 and TRBJ2-2; a possible D gene is TRBD1 (6 bases). The CDR3 contains 19 residues. Germline lookup yields CDR1 KGHSH and CDR2 LQKENI. V was pared by 3 bases and J by 8 bases, with 28 bases between. In DNA form, the CDR3 reads TGTGCCAGCTCACCCAAAGGTCCAGGGGCCGTATTAACACCGGGGGAGCTGTTTTTT. Translating gives CASSPKGPGAVLTPGELFF.

The genes are TRBV5-4 and TRBJ2-7, with unresolved D. V gave up 2 bases and J gave up 2 bases, with 17 bases separating them. CDR3 length: 16 residues. CDR1 is SGHNT, CDR2 YYREEE, per germline (reference sequence). The CDR3: CASSLTNPAIAYEQYF. The CDR3 region has the DNA TGTGCCAGCAGCTTAACTAATCCCGCAATAGCCTACGAGCAGTACTTC.

This sequence joins TRBV6-6 and TRBJ1-1; D is perhaps TRBD1 (6 bases). Per the germline V gene, CDR1 is MNHNY and CDR2 is SVGAGI (reference sequence). The CDR3 covers 15 residues. V dropped 4 bases and J dropped 0 bases, with 12 bases sitting between them. The CDR3 nucleotides are TGTGCCAGCAGTTCCCCGGGGACAATGAACACTGAAGCTTTCTTT. This codes for CASSSPGTMNTEAFF.

This chain uses TRBV7-3 with TRBJ1-2; tentatively, D is TRBD1 (5 bases). The CDR3 has 15 residues. Per the germline V gene, CDR1 is SGHTA and CDR2 is FQGTGA. V gave up 3 bases and J gave up 2 bases, with 13 bases separating them. For the CDR3, the DNA is TGTGCCAGCAGCTTCTCCGGGGGATCAAACTATGGCTACACCTTC. It yields the protein CASSFSGGSNYGYTF. Together with reference TRBV7-3 and TRBJ1-2, the CDR3 gives the full variable domain: GAGVSQTPSNKVTEKGKYVELRCDPISGHTALYWYRQSLGQGPEFLIYFQGTGAADDSGLPNDRFFAVRPEGSVSTLKIQRTERGDSAVYLCASSFSGGSNYGYTFGSGTRLTVV.

The rearrangement uses TRBV27 and TRBJ1-4; TRBD1 aligns across 7 bases. J was trimmed by 0 bases and V by 8 bases; bases with no gene match: 3. The CDR3 covers 14 residues. Looked up from germline, CDR1 is MNHEY and CDR2 is SMNVEV (reference sequence). CDR3 in amino acids: CASRQGPTNEKLFF. CDR3 nucleotides: TGTGCCAGCCGACAGGGCCCAACTAATGAAAAACTGTTTTTT. The full variable domain, rest sourced from reference TRBV27 and TRBJ1-4, is EAQVTQNPRYLITVTGKKLTVTCSQNMNHEYMSWYRQDPGLGLRQIYYSMNVEVTDKGDVPEGYKVSRKEKRNFPLILESPSPNQTSLYFCASRQGPTNEKLFFGSGTQLSVL.

V and J are TRBV4-1 and TRBJ2-1; 10 positions match TRBD2. Germline V gene sequence: CDR1 MGHRA, CDR2 YSYEKL. This CDR3 is built from 13 residues. The V segment lost 1 base and the J segment 16 bases; nucleotides outside the gene matches: 7. Written as DNA, the CDR3 is TGCGCCAGCAGCCAAGTTTTAGCGGGAGGACGTTTCTTC. This sequence encodes CASSQVLAGGRFF.

This chain links TRBV29-1 with TRBJ2-7; possible D gene TRBD2, 6 bases. V lost 6 bases to trimming and J lost 8 bases, with 11 bases between them. This CDR3 is built from 10 residues. The V gene's germline CDR1 is SQVTM and CDR2 ANQGSEA. CDR3 region: CSVGGRKQYF. As DNA, the CDR3 is TGCAGCGTGGGAGGACGTAAGCAGTACTTC.